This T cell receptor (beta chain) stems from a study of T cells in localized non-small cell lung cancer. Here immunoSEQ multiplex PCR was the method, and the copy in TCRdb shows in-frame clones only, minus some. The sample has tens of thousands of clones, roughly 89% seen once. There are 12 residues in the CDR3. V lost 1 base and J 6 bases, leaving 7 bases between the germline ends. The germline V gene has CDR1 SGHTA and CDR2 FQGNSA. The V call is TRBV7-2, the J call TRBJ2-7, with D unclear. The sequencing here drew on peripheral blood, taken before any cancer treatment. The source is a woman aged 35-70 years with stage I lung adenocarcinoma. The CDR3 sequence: CASSLDSGEQYF. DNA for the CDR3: TGTGCCAGCAGCTTAGACTCCGGCGAGCAGTACTTC.